The rows below give T cell receptor beta chains drawn from one sample of a study of CD8 T cells in Susac syndrome. Via MiXCR, TCRdb re-called the immunoSEQ multiplex PCR reads, giving one row per CDR3 protein. The table lists over 140,000 distinct CDR3 sequences, approximately 95% of them singletons, with 0.13% to 0.15% in the top ten. Sequencing was carried out using CD4+ T cells from PBMCs. Source of these receptors: a human donor with Susac syndrome. Both conserved end residues are part of each CDR3. The D gene is left open where the match is weak. Clone size is not always given. Where it is, it says once, few, many or a class for expanded clones.

D gene	J gene	clone size	V gene	CDR3 DNA	CDR3 protein
TRBD1	TRBJ2-5	few	TRBV12-3/TRBV12-4	TGTGCCAGCAGTTTTCGACAGGGCGAGACCCAGTACTTC	CASSFRQGETQYF
-	TRBJ2-2	-	TRBV30	TGTGCCTGGAGGGATCTGGGGAGGAACACCGGGGAGCTGTTTTTT	CAWRDLGRNTGELFF
-	TRBJ2-7	-	TRBV30	TGTGCCTGGAGTGGACAGCTACGAGGGCAGTACTTC	CAWSGQLRGQYF
-	TRBJ1-5	-	TRBV12-5	TGTGCTAGTGGCTTTAATCAGCCCCAGCATTTT	CASGFNQPQHF
TRBD1	TRBJ1-1	-	TRBV5-4	TGTGCCAGCAGCCGGGGAGGGACAGGGAGCGCTGGCACTGAAGCTTTCTTT	CASSRGGTGSAGTEAFF
TRBD1	TRBJ1-5	once	TRBV12-3/TRBV12-4	TGTGCCAGCAGGACGACAGGGGTAGGCAATCAGCCCCAGCATTTT	CASRTTGVGNQPQHF
-	TRBJ2-7	-	TRBV30	TGTGCCTGGAGGGTGACAGGAAAATACGAGCAGTACTTC	CAWRVTGKYEQYF
TRBD1	TRBJ2-7	-	TRBV18	TGTGCCAGCTCACCACCAATGGGACAGGGTTTGACGTCTGCCGAGCAGTACTTC	CASSPPMGQGLTSAEQYF
TRBD2	TRBJ2-7	-	TRBV30	TGTGCCTGGGCCCCGGGACTAGCCCGCTCCTACGAGCAGTACTTC	CAWAPGLARSYEQYF
-	TRBJ1-2	-	TRBV12-3/TRBV12-4	TGTGCCAGCAGTTTCGATGACCGACCTTCTGGAGGCTACACCTTC	CASSFDDRPSGGYTF
-	TRBJ2-5	-	TRBV4-1	TGCGCCAGCAGCCCCGGTCTCCTCCCAGAGACCCAGTACTTC	CASSPGLLPETQYF
-	TRBJ1-5	once	TRBV2	TGTGCCAGCAGGAGATCCGTCATGGGGGATCAGCCCCAGCATTTT	CASRRSVMGDQPQHF
TRBD2	TRBJ2-5	-	TRBV4-2	TGTGCCAGCAGCCAATTCAGCGGGAGGGAGACCCAGTACTTC	CASSQFSGRETQYF
-	TRBJ1-6	-	TRBV27	TGTGCCAGCAGGGGATGGACAGTTAATTCACCCCTCCACTTT	CASRGWTVNSPLHF
TRBD1	TRBJ2-1	-	TRBV20-1	TGCAGTGCTAGAGTGACAGGGGGGGTGGGGCAGTTCTTC	CSARVTGGVGQFF
-	TRBJ2-5	once	TRBV28	TGTGCCAGCAGTTTTTGGGCAGGGCGAGAGACCCAGTACTTC	CASSFWAGRETQYF
-	TRBJ2-2	-	TRBV2	TGTGCCAGCAGTGAAGCTGGGGGTTTGGTCACCGGGGAGCTGTTTTTT	CASSEAGGLVTGELFF